The 8 T cell receptor beta chains in this list originate from one sample, sequenced in a study of response to subunit inactivated influenza vaccine. TCRdb re-called the RT-PCR reads through MiXCR, storing one row per CDR3 protein. The sample lists roughly 790,000 distinct CDR3 sequences; 21% were seen once. Material: PBMCs from blood, obtained approximately 5 days after vaccination. These receptors all stem from a man aged 50 or older who received an inactivated influenza vaccine.

This chain uses TRBV18 with TRBJ1-4, with D possibly being TRBD1 (6 bases). CDR1 and CDR2 (germline): KGHSH, LQKENI. Trimming pared 3 bases from V and 8 bases from J, leaving 13 bases between. The CDR3 is made up of 14 amino acids. CDR3 amino acids: CASSPDRDTEKLFF. The CDR3 bases are TGTGCCAGCTCACCCGACCGGGACACCGAAAAACTGTTTTTT.

This clonotype was seen a few times. V usage is TRBV4-1 and J usage is TRBJ2-1, with 8 bases identical to TRBD2. The V gene's germline CDR1 is MGHRA and CDR2 YSYEKL. V gave up 3 bases and J gave up 9 bases; unmatched junction bases: 10. The CDR3 totals 15 residues. This CDR3 reads CASSHPAGALSEQFF. The DNA for the CDR3 is TGCGCCAGCAGCCACCCAGCGGGAGCTCTTTCTGAGCAGTTCTTC.

This clonotype occurred many times. This sequence joins TRBV5-1 and TRBJ2-2; no reliable D call. The CDR3 loop spans 11 amino acids. Germline values: CDR1 SGHRS, CDR2 YFSETQ. Trimming cost V 9 bases and J 6 bases, with 9 bases left between them. The CDR3 loop is CATARSGELFF. CDR3 nucleotides: TGCGCCACCGCCCGTTCCGGGGAGCTGTTTTTT.

The gene calls are TRBV6-5 and TRBJ2-3, with D perhaps being TRBD1 or TRBD2 (5 bases each). This CDR3 comprises 13 residues. Germline V CDR1 and CDR2: MNHEY, SVGAGI. Trimming shortened V by 4 bases and J by 8 bases, and 13 bases separated the two germline ends. CDR3 sequence (DNA): TGTGCCAGCAGTTGGGACCGAAGGGGTACGCAGTATTTT. It is translated as CASSWDRRGTQYF.

There are a few counts of this clonotype. The genes are TRBV12-3 or TRBV12-4 and TRBJ2-5; 12 bases align to TRBD2. V lost 6 bases to trimming and J lost 6 bases; unmatched junction nucleotides: 8. There are 15 residues in the CDR3. CDR3 nucleotides: TGTGCCAGCAGCCCCACTAGCGGGGGGTGGCAGACCCAGTACTTC. Its translation is CASSPTSGGWQTQYF.

This chain joins TRBV20-1 and TRBJ2-1; 11 bases align to TRBD2. This CDR3 has 15 amino acids. The ends lost 2 bases at V and 9 bases at J; junction bases unmatched: 9. CDR1 is DFQATT and CDR2 is SNEGSKA in the germline V gene (reference sequence). The CDR3 DNA reads as TGCAGTGCTAGAAATAGCGGGAGGGCCCTCGGTGAGCAGTTCTTC. It is translated as CSARNSGRALGEQFF.

This clonotype has only a few counts. The genes are TRBV7-9 and TRBJ2-1; D not resolved. V was clipped by 2 bases and J by 3 bases, with 17 bases between them. Germline CDR1 reads SEHNR; CDR2 reads FQNEAQ (reference sequence). CDR3 length equals 17 residues. The CDR3 region has the DNA TGTGCCAGCAGCTTATATCCGTTTCTTAAGATCTACAATGAGCAGTTCTTC. Translation gives CASSLYPFLKIYNEQFF.

The gene calls are TRBV7-9 and TRBJ2-3, with D perhaps TRBD2 (6 bases). The CDR3 totals 13 residues. Germline V lookup: CDR1 SEHNR, CDR2 FQNEAQ (reference sequence). Deletions cut 7 bases from V and 5 bases from J, with 13 bases between. CDR3 sequence reads: CASTEGRVDTQYF. The CDR3 bases are TGTGCCAGCACGGAGGGCAGAGTAGATACGCAGTATTTT.